The 6 T cell receptor beta chains given below trace back to one sample, sequenced in a study of blood T cells in healthy people across ages. A sample-barcoded 5' primer and a J-beta primer mix were used in a second PCR of roughly 7 to 12 cycles. TCRdb ran MiXCR on the 5' RACE reads and lists one entry per CDR3 protein. The sample lists 1 million or so distinct CDR3 sequences, 35% to 55% occurring once. The specimen was blood. The source is an older woman in good health.

This clonotype showed up many times. V usage is TRBV5-1 and J usage is TRBJ2-1; TRBD2 aligns across 9 bases. This CDR3 comprises 15 residues. V lost 4 bases to trimming and J lost 3 bases; unmatched junction nucleotides: 5. Germline CDR1 is SGHRS and CDR2 is YFSETQ. This CDR3 reads CASSDSSGVYNEQFF. The DNA for the CDR3 is TGCGCCAGCAGCGATTCTAGCGGGGTCTACAATGAGCAGTTCTTC. Full variable domain (outside the CDR3, taken from reference TRBV5-1 and TRBJ2-1): KAGVTQTPRYLIKTRGQQVTLSCSPISGHRSVSWYQQTPGQGLQFLFEYFSETQRNKGNFPGRFSGRQFSNSRSEMNVSTLELGDSALYLCASSDSSGVYNEQFFGPGTRLTVL.

A few counts support this clonotype. The rearrangement links TRBV10-3 to TRBJ2-4; 13 positions match TRBD2. Germline assignment: CDR1 ENHRY and CDR2 SYGVKD. This CDR3 is 17 amino acids long. V was pared by 3 bases and J by 2 bases, with 4 bases of the junction left unmatched. The CDR3 region is CAISDRTSGGTKNIQYF. The DNA for the CDR3 is TGTGCCATCAGTGACCGGACTAGCGGGGGAACCAAAAACATTCAGTACTTC.

The gene calls are TRBV6-6 and TRBJ2-1, with 7 nucleotides matching TRBD2. Germline CDR1 reads MNHNY; CDR2 reads SVGAGI (reference sequence). This CDR3 has 17 residues. The J segment lost 5 bases and the V segment lost 4 bases, leaving 14 bases of the junction unmatched. The CDR3 here is CASSLRSGGTLDNEQFF. Written as DNA, the CDR3 is TGTGCCAGCAGTTTGCGATCGGGGGGTACCCTTGACAATGAGCAGTTCTTC.

The chain carries TRBV12-3 or TRBV12-4 and TRBJ2-3; the D gene is possibly TRBD2 (6 bases). Trimming pared 5 bases from V and 5 bases from J, leaving 14 bases between. CDR3 length: 14 amino acids. The CDR3 sequence: CASSLRGDRDTQYF. CDR3 DNA: TGTGCCAGCAGTCTCCGCGGGGATCGAGATACGCAGTATTTT.

This clonotype has ten or more counts. The chain carries TRBV10-3 and TRBJ2-7, with 9 bases that match TRBD2. The CDR3 has 15 residues. Germline V gene sequence: CDR1 ENHRY, CDR2 SYGVKD. After removal of 3 bases from V and 4 bases from J, the junction contained 7 bases not matched to a gene. CDR3 nucleotides: TGTGCCATCAGTGATCCCGGGACTAGCTTGTACGAGCAGTACTTC. It translates to CAISDPGTSLYEQYF.

This clonotype occurred a few times. The chain combines TRBV6-6 with TRBJ2-3, with 9 bases aligning to TRBD2. Per the germline V gene, CDR1 is MNHNY and CDR2 is SVGAGI (reference sequence). This CDR3 spans 14 amino acids. Trimming cost V 10 bases and J 2 bases; bases outside gene matches: 7. Here the CDR3 reads CATCSGGLTDTQYF. The CDR3 coding sequence is TGTGCCACGTGTAGCGGGGGACTCACAGATACGCAGTATTTT.